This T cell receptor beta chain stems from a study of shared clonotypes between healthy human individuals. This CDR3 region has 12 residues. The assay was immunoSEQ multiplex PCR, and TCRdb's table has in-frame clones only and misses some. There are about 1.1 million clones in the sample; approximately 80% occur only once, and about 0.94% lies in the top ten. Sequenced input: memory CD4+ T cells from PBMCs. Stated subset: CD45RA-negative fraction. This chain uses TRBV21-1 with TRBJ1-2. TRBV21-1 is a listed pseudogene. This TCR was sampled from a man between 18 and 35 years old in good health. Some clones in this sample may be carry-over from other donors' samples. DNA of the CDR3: TGTGCCAGCAGCGAGGACCGCTATGGCTACACCTTC. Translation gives CASSEDRYGYTF.